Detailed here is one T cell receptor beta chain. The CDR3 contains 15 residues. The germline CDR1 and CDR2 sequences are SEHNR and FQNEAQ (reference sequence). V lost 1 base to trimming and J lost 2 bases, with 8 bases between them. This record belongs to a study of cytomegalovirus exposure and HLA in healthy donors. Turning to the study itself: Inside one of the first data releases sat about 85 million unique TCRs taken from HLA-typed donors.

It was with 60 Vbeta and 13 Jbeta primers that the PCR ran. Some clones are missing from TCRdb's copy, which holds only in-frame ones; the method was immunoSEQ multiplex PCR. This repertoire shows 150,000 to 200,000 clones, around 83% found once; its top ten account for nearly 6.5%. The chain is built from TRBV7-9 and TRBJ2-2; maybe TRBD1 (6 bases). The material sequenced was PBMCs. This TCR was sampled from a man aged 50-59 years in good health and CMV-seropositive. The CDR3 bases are TGTGCCAGCAGCTTAGACAGGGTTAACACCGGGGAGCTGTTTTTT. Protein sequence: CASSLDRVNTGELFF. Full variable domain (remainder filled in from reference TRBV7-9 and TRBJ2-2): DTGVSQNPRHKITKRGQNVTFRCDPISEHNRLYWYRQTLGQGPEFLTYFQNEAQLEKSRLLSDRFSAERPKGSFSTLEIQRTEQGDSAMYLCASSLDRVNTGELFFGEGSRLTVL.